This T cell receptor (beta chain) was captured in a study of blood T cell repertoires in COVID-19. There are a few counts of this clone. As processed by the authors: Nucleated cell number was recorded as an estimate derived from reference gene primer amplification. Measured with immunoSEQ multiplex PCR; TCRdb has only the in-frame clones, and not every one. The DNA gave D and trimming, while V, J and clone size come from that table. This table has roughly 340,000 clones, 75% to 90% appearing once. The V and J ends lost 4 bases and 0 bases, in that order; junction bases with no gene match: 2. Germline V gene data show CDR1 as SGHNT and CDR2 as YYREEE (reference sequence). CDR3 size: 16 residues.

The receptor was derived from a man younger than 30 who had recovered from COVID-19. What was sequenced was PBMCs or T cells enriched from blood (not recorded which). J is TRBJ2-1 and V is TRBV5-4, with 12 nucleotides matching TRBD2. The CDR3 DNA is TGTGCCAGCAGCCCGACTAGCGGGAGCTCCTACAATGAGCAGTTCTTC. It codes for CASSPTSGSSYNEQFF.